This T cell receptor (beta chain) was recovered during a study of Ad26.COV2.S vaccination and SARS-CoV-2 variants. Study overall: Trial arm assignment for the donor was COV1001 Ad26.COV2.S. Ad26.COV2.S, an intramuscular injection, was given once or twice 56 days apart. Study results and limitations: Substantial response breadth was reportedly seen for spike-specific CD8+ and CD4+ T cells after vaccination.

Sequencing used immunoSEQ multiplex PCR; TCRdb keeps in-frame clones, though not all of them. This table has under 550,000 clones, more than 80% appearing once. The treatment: roughly 18 received Ad26.COV2.S at low or high dose, single or two shots; about 5 received placebo; per-sample allocation not given. Specimen acquisition occurred on day 63 following the initial vaccine or placebo injection. This clone occurred a few times. Its specificity is unknown. Specimen: peripheral blood, collected in a trial of Ad26.COV2.S vaccine versus placebo. The TCR originated in a person aged 18-65 years who received the Ad26.COV2.S COVID-19 vaccine or a placebo.

CDR3 protein: CASSLSRHKGEKLFF. CDR3 nucleotide sequence: TGTGCCAGCAGTTTATCCCGACACAAGGGGGAAAAACTGTTTTTT. J is TRBJ1-4 and V is TRBV27, with D maybe TRBD1 (5 bases). CDR1 MNHEY and CDR2 SMNVEV come from the germline V gene (reference sequence). V was shortened by 0 bases and J by 8 bases, with 13 bases between the two germline ends. The CDR3 runs 15 residues.